These T cell receptor beta chains were read from a single sample in a study of T cells after yellow fever vaccination. In TCRdb, the 5' RACE reads were re-called with MiXCR into one record per CDR3 protein. The repertoire holds some 80,000 distinct CDR3 sequences, about 14% seen once, with around 23% in the top ten. Sequenced material: CD8+ T cells not binding an NS4B(214-222) dextramer, sorted from PBMCs, taken around 3 weeks after the first yellow fever vaccination. The receptors were gathered from a man between 18 and 29 years old who received the YFV17D yellow fever vaccine. Each CDR3 is given with its conserved first and last residue. D genes are given only for firm matches. Clone sizes are given selectively: once, few, many, or a class where the clone is expanded.

j_gene,abundance,v_gene,d_gene,len,CDR3nt,CDR3aa
TRBJ2-3,-,TRBV7-2,-,15,TGTGCCAGCAGCCGGTGGGGGGGGCGGGTAGATACGCAGTATTTT,CASSRWGGRVDTQYF
TRBJ1-1,-,TRBV7-7,-,13,TGTGCTAGCAGCTTAGCGTGGAACACTGAAGCTTTCTTT,CASSLAWNTEAFF
TRBJ2-5,few,TRBV29-1,-,17,TGCAGCGTTGATTCCCTCCACAGGGAATTGTACCAAGAGACCCAGTACTTC,CSVDSLHRELYQETQYF
TRBJ2-5,-,TRBV28,TRBD2,17,TGTGCCAGCACCACCCCGGACGGGGGGGGCGGTGGGGAGACCCAGTACTTC,CASTTPDGGGGGETQYF
TRBJ2-5,few,TRBV5-1,-,14,TGCGCCAGCAGGCCGTTTGGGGGGTTAGAGACCCAGTACTTC,CASRPFGGLETQYF
TRBJ1-5,few,TRBV18,TRBD1,16,TGTGCCAGCTCACCCCCGGGACAGGGTGGCAATCAGCCCCAGCATTTT,CASSPPGQGGNQPQHF
TRBJ2-2,-,TRBV7-8,-,13,TGTGCCAGCAGCTCTGAAGACACCGGGGAGCTGTTTTTT,CASSSEDTGELFF
TRBJ2-1,few,TRBV11-2,-,15,TGTGCCAGCAGCTTAGAGTTTCTGGCCTACAATGAGCAGTTCTTC,CASSLEFLAYNEQFF
TRBJ2-1,few,TRBV29-1,TRBD2,15,TGCAGCGTCCCCGGACTAGCGGACCAGGGGTCTGAGCAGTTCTTC,CSVPGLADQGSEQFF
TRBJ1-6,few,TRBV9,-,16,TGTGCCAGCAGCGGTCCCGGGAGCTCCTATAATTCACCCCTCCACTTT,CASSGPGSSYNSPLHF
TRBJ2-7,few,TRBV4-1,-,15,TGCGCCAGCAGCCACTTCCGGGGCAGGGTGTACGAGCAGTACTTC,CASSHFRGRVYEQYF
TRBJ2-5,few,TRBV7-3,TRBD1,16,TGTGCCAGCAGCTCACCGGGACAGGTGAAGGGGGAGACCCAGTACTTC,CASSSPGQVKGETQYF
TRBJ2-1,-,TRBV29-1,-,14,TGCAGCGTTGAAGGGCAGGGAACCTACAATGAGCAGTTCTTC,CSVEGQGTYNEQFF
TRBJ2-1,few,TRBV5-6,-,13,TGTGCCAGCAGCTTGGCAGGGTCCAATGAGCAGTTCTTC,CASSLAGSNEQFF
TRBJ2-1,few,TRBV13,-,12,TGTGCCAGCAGCTTACTAGCGCCCGAGCAGTTCTTC,CASSLLAPEQFF
TRBJ2-1,-,TRBV11-2,TRBD2,15,TGTGCCAGCAGCCGACTAGCGGACTTTTACAATGAGCAGTTCTTC,CASSRLADFYNEQFF
TRBJ2-3,few,TRBV6-4,-,15,TGTGCCAGCAGTATCGGGGGTTTTACCACAGATACGCAGTATTTT,CASSIGGFTTDTQYF
TRBJ2-3,-,TRBV7-2,-,15,TGTGCCAGCAGCTTAGGGGGGACTCACACAGATACGCAGTATTTT,CASSLGGTHTDTQYF
TRBJ2-2,-,TRBV7-8,TRBD1,18,TGTGCCAGCATCCGCGATAAGACCGGGACAGCGAACACCGGGGAGCTGTTTTTT,CASIRDKTGTANTGELFF
TRBJ2-5,-,TRBV18,TRBD2,15,TGTGCCAGCTCACCCGGTGGGGAGGGTGAAGAGACCCAGTACTTC,CASSPGGEGEETQYF
TRBJ2-2,-,TRBV12-3/TRBV12-4,-,14,TGTGCGCTTTGGCCGGGGGCGGGCACCGGGGAGCTGTTTTTT,CALWPGAGTGELFF
TRBJ2-4,-,TRBV7-2,TRBD1,17,TGTGCCAGCAGTCCAACCGGGACAGGGAGAACCAAAAACATTCAGTACTTC,CASSPTGTGRTKNIQYF
TRBJ2-5,few,TRBV4-1,-,12,TGCGCCAGCAGCCACTCCAGTGAGACCCAGTACTTC,CASSHSSETQYF
TRBJ2-1,-,TRBV2,TRBD2,17,TGTGCCAGCAGTGTTGATCCAGCGGGGTCCCCCTACAATGAGCAGTTCTTC,CASSVDPAGSPYNEQFF
TRBJ2-5,few,TRBV6-2/TRBV6-3,TRBD1,15,TGTGCCAGCAGACAAAACAGGGGGCGCCTGGAGACCCAGTACTTC,CASRQNRGRLETQYF
TRBJ2-1,few,TRBV5-7,-,17,TGTGCCAGCAGCCTGTGGGGGGGCAGAGGGGAATACAATGAGCAGTTCTTC,CASSLWGGRGEYNEQFF
TRBJ1-5,-,TRBV6-2/TRBV6-3,-,17,TGTGCCAGCAGTGCCCGCCCCGGACCGTCGGGCAATCAGCCCCAGCATTTT,CASSARPGPSGNQPQHF
TRBJ1-6,-,TRBV13,-,15,TGTGCCAGCAGACCCGAGGGGTCCTATAATTCACCCCTCCACTTT,CASRPEGSYNSPLHF
TRBJ2-1,few,TRBV4-1,TRBD2,14,TGCGCCAGCAGCCATGCGGCGGGGGGGAATGAGCAGTTCTTC,CASSHAAGGNEQFF
TRBJ1-6,-,TRBV11-3,-,13,TGTGCCAGCAGCCCCTCCCCCGAGTCACCCCTCCACTTT,CASSPSPESPLHF
TRBJ2-5,-,TRBV12-3/TRBV12-4,TRBD2,16,TGTGCCAGCAGAACCCTAGCGGTGTACGGCGGGGAGACCCAGTACTTC,CASRTLAVYGGETQYF
TRBJ2-5,few,TRBV7-9,TRBD1,16,TGTGCCAGCAGCTTTTGGCAGGGGGCTTTTGAAGAGACCCAGTACTTC,CASSFWQGAFEETQYF
TRBJ1-2,-,TRBV29-1,TRBD1,11,TGCAGCGTCGGGACAGGGAAAGGCTACACCTTC,CSVGTGKGYTF
TRBJ1-1,-,TRBV25-1,TRBD1,16,TGTGCCAGCAGTGAGTACGTCGGGACAGGGGCCACTGAAGCTTTCTTT,CASSEYVGTGATEAFF
TRBJ2-5,few,TRBV3-1,TRBD2,16,TGTGCCAGCAGCCAGGGGGGGATGTACTTGGGGGAGACCCAGTACTTC,CASSQGGMYLGETQYF
TRBJ1-2,-,TRBV28,TRBD1,13,TGTGCCAGCACCTCGACAGGGTATCATGGCTACACCTTC,CASTSTGYHGYTF
TRBJ1-4,-,TRBV7-9,-,14,TGTGCCAGCAGCTTAGTAGGGTTGGATGAAAAACTGTTTTTT,CASSLVGLDEKLFF
TRBJ1-2,few,TRBV20-1,-,13,TGCAGTGCTAGAAGGGGCCCGGACTATGGCTACACCTTC,CSARRGPDYGYTF
TRBJ2-2,few,TRBV19,TRBD1,17,TGTGCCAGTAGTAGCCGGGACAGGGTAGGGGAAACCGGGGAGCTGTTTTTT,CASSSRDRVGETGELFF
TRBJ1-1,-,TRBV5-1,TRBD1,14,TGCGCCAGCAAACCTTGGACAGGGGACACTGAAGCTTTCTTT,CASKPWTGDTEAFF
TRBJ2-7,few,TRBV29-1,TRBD1,15,TGCAGCGTTGAATTGCGACAGGGATCGGGCTACGAGCAGTACTTC,CSVELRQGSGYEQYF
TRBJ1-5,many,TRBV7-6,-,13,TGTGCCAGCAGCCGAGACAGTTACCAGCCCCAGCATTTT,CASSRDSYQPQHF
TRBJ2-1,-,TRBV20-1,TRBD2,17,TGCAGTGCTAGCCTTCGGTACGGCGGGGGGGTCCACAATGAGCAGTTCTTC,CSASLRYGGGVHNEQFF
TRBJ1-2,-,TRBV10-3,-,12,TGTGCCATCAGTGAAGAACAGCATGGCTACACCTTC,CAISEEQHGYTF
TRBJ1-2,many,TRBV15,-,14,TGTGCCACCAGCAGAACCACCCCAGGCTATGGCTACACCTTC,CATSRTTPGYGYTF
TRBJ2-1,few,TRBV9,TRBD2,14,TGTGCCAGCAGCGTAGTTAGCGGGCGCAATGAGCAGTTCTTC,CASSVVSGRNEQFF
TRBJ2-3,-,TRBV25-1,TRBD2,16,TGTGCCAGCAGTGATACAGCGGGGGTTACCACAGATACGCAGTATTTT,CASSDTAGVTTDTQYF
TRBJ1-1,-,TRBV29-1,-,15,TGCAGCGTGAGGGGCTATAAACCCTTGAACACTGAAGCTTTCTTT,CSVRGYKPLNTEAFF
TRBJ2-5,few,TRBV6-2/TRBV6-3,TRBD2,14,TGTGCCATCAGAGCGGGGGACTTCCAAGAGACCCAGTACTTC,CAIRAGDFQETQYF
TRBJ2-3,few,TRBV7-8,TRBD1,16,TGTGCCAGCAGCCCCGAGACAGGGGGCGGCACAGATACGCAGTATTTT,CASSPETGGGTDTQYF
TRBJ2-5,-,TRBV29-1,-,11,TGCAGCGTTGAGTGGGTAGAGACCCAGTACTTC,CSVEWVETQYF
TRBJ2-1,few,TRBV27,TRBD1,15,TGTGCCAGCAGTACTCTGACAGGGATATTCAATGAGCAGTTCTTC,CASSTLTGIFNEQFF
TRBJ1-1,few,TRBV3-1,TRBD1,14,TGTGCCAGCAGCCTAGAAGGGGGCTACACTGAAGCTTTCTTT,CASSLEGGYTEAFF
TRBJ1-6,-,TRBV7-9,-,15,TGTGCCAGCAGCTTACCGGGCAGAGTTAATTCACCCCTCCACTTT,CASSLPGRVNSPLHF
TRBJ2-3,many,TRBV2,-,14,TGTGCCAGCAGTGGAAGAAAAGGGACAGATACGCAGTATTTT,CASSGRKGTDTQYF
TRBJ1-1,many,TRBV29-1,-,12,TGCAGCGCCAGCACGGTGAACACTGAAGCTTTCTTT,CSASTVNTEAFF
TRBJ2-7,-,TRBV5-1,TRBD1,14,TGCGCCAGCAGCTGGACAGGGCTCTCCTACGAGCAGTACTTC,CASSWTGLSYEQYF
TRBJ1-5,-,TRBV19,-,15,TGTGCCAGTAGTATGAGACTCCTTAGCAATCAGCCCCAGCATTTT,CASSMRLLSNQPQHF